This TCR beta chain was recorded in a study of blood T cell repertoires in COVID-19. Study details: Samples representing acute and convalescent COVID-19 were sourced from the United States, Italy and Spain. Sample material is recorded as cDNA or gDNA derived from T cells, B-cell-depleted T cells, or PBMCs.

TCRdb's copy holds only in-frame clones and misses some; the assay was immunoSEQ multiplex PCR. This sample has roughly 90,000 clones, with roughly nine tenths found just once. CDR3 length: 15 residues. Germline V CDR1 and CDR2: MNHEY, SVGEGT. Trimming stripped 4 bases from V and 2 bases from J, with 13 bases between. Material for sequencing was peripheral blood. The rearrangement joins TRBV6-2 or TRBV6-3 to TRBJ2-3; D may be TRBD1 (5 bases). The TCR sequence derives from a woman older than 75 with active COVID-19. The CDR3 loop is CASSSQLGATDTQYF. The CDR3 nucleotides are TGTGCCAGCAGTTCTCAACTTGGGGCCACAGATACGCAGTATTTT.